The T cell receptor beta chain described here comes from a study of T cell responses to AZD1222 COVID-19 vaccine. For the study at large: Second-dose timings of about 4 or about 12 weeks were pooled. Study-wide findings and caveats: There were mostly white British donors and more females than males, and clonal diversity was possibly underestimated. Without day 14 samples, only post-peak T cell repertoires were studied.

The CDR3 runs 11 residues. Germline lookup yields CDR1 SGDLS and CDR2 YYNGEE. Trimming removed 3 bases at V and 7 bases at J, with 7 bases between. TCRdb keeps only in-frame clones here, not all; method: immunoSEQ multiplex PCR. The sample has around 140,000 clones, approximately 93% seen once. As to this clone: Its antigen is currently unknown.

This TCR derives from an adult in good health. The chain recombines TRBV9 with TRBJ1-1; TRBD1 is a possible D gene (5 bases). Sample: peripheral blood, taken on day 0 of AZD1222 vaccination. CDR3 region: CASSGGGEAFF. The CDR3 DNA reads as TGTGCCAGCAGCGGCGGGGGTGAAGCTTTCTTT.